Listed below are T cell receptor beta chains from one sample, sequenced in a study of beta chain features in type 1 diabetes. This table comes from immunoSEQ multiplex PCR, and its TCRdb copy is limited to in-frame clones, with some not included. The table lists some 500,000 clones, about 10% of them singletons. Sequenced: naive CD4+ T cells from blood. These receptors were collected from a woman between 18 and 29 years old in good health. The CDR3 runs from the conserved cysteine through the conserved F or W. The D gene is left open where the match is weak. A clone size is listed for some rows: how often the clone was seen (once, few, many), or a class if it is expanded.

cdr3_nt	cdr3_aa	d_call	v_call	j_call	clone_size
TGTGCCAGCAGCTCACCTCGCTGGGGTAGCGGGTTGGGAGAGCAGTTCTTC	CASSSPRWGSGLGEQFF	TRBD2	TRBV13	TRBJ2-1	few
TGTGCCAGCAGCGTCAACCCCCTCGGGGCCCAGTACTTC	CASSVNPLGAQYF	.	TRBV7-3	TRBJ2-5	.
TGTGCCAGCAGCTCCCTTCGTAGGGAGCTGTTTTTT	CASSSLRRELFF	.	TRBV7-2	TRBJ2-2	.
TGTGCCAGCATTGATAGGGCTAGCACAGATACGCAGTATTTT	CASIDRASTDTQYF	.	TRBV27	TRBJ2-3	few
TGTGCCAGCAGCGCTAGGACAGGGGGCGATCAGACCCAGTACTTC	CASSARTGGDQTQYF	TRBD1	TRBV9	TRBJ2-5	few
TGTGCCAGCAGCGTCGCCGAATCGACAGGGTCCAAAGATACGCAGTATTTT	CASSVAESTGSKDTQYF	TRBD1	TRBV7-9	TRBJ2-3	few
TGCAGCGTCGGAACGGGACAGGGGCCGTCCGTAGCCCAGCATTTT	CSVGTGQGPSVAQHF	TRBD1	TRBV29-1	TRBJ1-5	many
TGTGCCAGCAGTGGAGATGCTGCCGGGACACGTTATGGCTACACCTTC	CASSGDAAGTRYGYTF	.	TRBV6-1	TRBJ1-2	few
TGCGCCAGCAGCTTGTCGCGGGAGGCCTACGAGCAGTACTTC	CASSLSREAYEQYF	TRBD2	TRBV5-1	TRBJ2-7	few
TGCAGCGGGGGAGGACAGGGCGACCTGCTGGGCGAGCAGTACTTC	CSGGGQGDLLGEQYF	TRBD1	TRBV29-1	TRBJ2-7	few
TGTGCCAGCAGCAGACAGGGAGAGACCCAGTACTTC	CASSRQGETQYF	TRBD1	TRBV7-3	TRBJ2-5	.
TGCGCCAGCACATCGCTTGGACTGGCGGTAGAGACCCAGTACTTC	CASTSLGLAVETQYF	.	TRBV5-1	TRBJ2-5	.
TGTGCCAGCAGCTTAGGGGGACAGGGATTCACTGAAGCTTTCTTT	CASSLGGQGFTEAFF	TRBD1	TRBV7-2	TRBJ1-1	.
TGTGCCAGGCCGAAGGAAGGCTACACCTTC	CARPKEGYTF	.	TRBV10-3	TRBJ1-2	few
TGTGCCAGCAGCCGACAGGGGGGAACCTACGAGCAGTACTTC	CASSRQGGTYEQYF	TRBD1	TRBV14	TRBJ2-7	.
TGTGCCAGCAGCCCGGACAGGGCTCGCACAGATACGCAGTATTTT	CASSPDRARTDTQYF	TRBD1	TRBV5-4	TRBJ2-3	.
TGCGCCAGCAGCTTGTTGACTAGCGGGAGTGGCGATACGCAGTATTTT	CASSLLTSGSGDTQYF	TRBD2	TRBV5-1	TRBJ2-3	few
TGTGCCAGCAGCCGGACAGTACAAGAGACCCAGTACTTC	CASSRTVQETQYF	.	TRBV7-2	TRBJ2-5	.